The sequence of this T cell receptor (beta chain) was determined in a study of T cell clonality in common variable immunodeficiency. This clone was seen a handful of times. Its specificity is unknown. The read ends 3 residues shy of where the CDR3 ends; the end is completed using the germline J gene. Germline loops: CDR1 LNHDA, CDR2 SQIVND (reference sequence). There are 15 residues in the CDR3. Libraries were prepared by immunoSEQ multiplex PCR; TCRdb keeps only in-frame clonotypes and omits some of them. Observed in the sample are about 52,000 clones, none of them singletons. Study-wide points: In common variable immunodeficiency, TCR beta chains reportedly carried fewer deletions and N-nucleotide insertions. TCRbeta clonality was increased in CVID versus healthy controls. Authors noted CVID clonality's cause needs subpopulation repertoire sequencing.

The chain has TRBV19 and TRBJ2-3, with D possibly TRBD2 on 7 matching bases. The sequenced sample consisted of peripheral blood mononuclear cells. The clonotype comes from a person between 18 and 75 years old in good health. The CDR3 protein is CASSPEGGQYQPQYF. The part of the CDR3 DNA that was read is TGTGCCAGTAGCCCGGAGGGGGGGCAATATCAGCCG.